This TCR beta chain was identified during a study of T cells expressing NK-cell markers. The CDR3 is made up of 17 amino acids. Germline-derived CDR1 and CDR2 are SGHRS and YFSETQ. Production of TCR beta cDNA relied on 5'RACE template switching with UMIs. From the 5' RACE reads, TCRdb lists one entry per CDR3 protein and no DNA. The ten most abundant clones cover about 1.5% of a sample with about 460,000 distinct CDR3 sequences. The chain couples TRBV5-1 to TRBJ1-1. This sequence originates from a woman between 45 and 65 years old in good health. The sample consisted of blood T cells: a sorted CD56 or NKG2C T cell subset, CD4+ or CD8+ T cells, or bulk PBMC T cells (not recorded which). CDR3 sequence: CASSLVRSGPLNTEAFF.